This TCR beta chain was retrieved from a study of shared clonotypes between healthy human individuals. The CDR3 is 14 residues long. V lost 3 bases and J lost 6; bases outside the gene matches: 5. CDR1 is LNHNV, CDR2 YYDKDF, per germline (reference sequence). Sequencing was performed with immunoSEQ multiplex PCR; in TCRdb, only in-frame clones are kept and a portion is missing. Among under 600,000 clones listed, 70% to 80% were seen once. V is TRBV15 and J is TRBJ2-1; the match to TRBD2 covers 7 bases. Material for sequencing was PBMCs. The sequence was collected from a woman aged 40 to 49 in good health. Some clones in this sample may be carry-over from other donors' samples. This chain's CDR3 is CATSRGGDGNEQFF. Here the CDR3 DNA reads TGTGCCACCAGCAGGGGGGGGGATGGCAATGAGCAGTTCTTC.